This paragraph covers one T cell receptor (beta chain) sequence. An end of the junction does not agree with germline; a read error may underlie this. The CDR3 consists of 16 residues. Germline V gene lookup returns CDR1 MGHRA and CDR2 YSYEKL. With a J-beta primer mix and a sample-barcoded 5' primer, a second PCR ran about 7 to 11 cycles. TCRdb processed the 5' RACE reads anew with MiXCR; each CDR3 protein has one entry. The sample shows 1.5 million to 2 million distinct CDR3 sequences, about 31% of them seen only once. This sample was included in a study of blood T cells in healthy people across ages.

The chain has TRBV4-1 and TRBJ2-1, with 7 nucleotides matching TRBD2. TRBJ2-7 explains the end of the DNA better; the J call may be wrong. Sequenced sample: blood. This clonotype was sampled from a woman aged 25 to 45 in good health. The CDR3 is CASGQVAGVSYNEQYF. Here the CDR3 DNA reads TGCGCCAGCGGCCAAGTGGCGGGAGTGTCCTACAATGAGCAGTACTTC.